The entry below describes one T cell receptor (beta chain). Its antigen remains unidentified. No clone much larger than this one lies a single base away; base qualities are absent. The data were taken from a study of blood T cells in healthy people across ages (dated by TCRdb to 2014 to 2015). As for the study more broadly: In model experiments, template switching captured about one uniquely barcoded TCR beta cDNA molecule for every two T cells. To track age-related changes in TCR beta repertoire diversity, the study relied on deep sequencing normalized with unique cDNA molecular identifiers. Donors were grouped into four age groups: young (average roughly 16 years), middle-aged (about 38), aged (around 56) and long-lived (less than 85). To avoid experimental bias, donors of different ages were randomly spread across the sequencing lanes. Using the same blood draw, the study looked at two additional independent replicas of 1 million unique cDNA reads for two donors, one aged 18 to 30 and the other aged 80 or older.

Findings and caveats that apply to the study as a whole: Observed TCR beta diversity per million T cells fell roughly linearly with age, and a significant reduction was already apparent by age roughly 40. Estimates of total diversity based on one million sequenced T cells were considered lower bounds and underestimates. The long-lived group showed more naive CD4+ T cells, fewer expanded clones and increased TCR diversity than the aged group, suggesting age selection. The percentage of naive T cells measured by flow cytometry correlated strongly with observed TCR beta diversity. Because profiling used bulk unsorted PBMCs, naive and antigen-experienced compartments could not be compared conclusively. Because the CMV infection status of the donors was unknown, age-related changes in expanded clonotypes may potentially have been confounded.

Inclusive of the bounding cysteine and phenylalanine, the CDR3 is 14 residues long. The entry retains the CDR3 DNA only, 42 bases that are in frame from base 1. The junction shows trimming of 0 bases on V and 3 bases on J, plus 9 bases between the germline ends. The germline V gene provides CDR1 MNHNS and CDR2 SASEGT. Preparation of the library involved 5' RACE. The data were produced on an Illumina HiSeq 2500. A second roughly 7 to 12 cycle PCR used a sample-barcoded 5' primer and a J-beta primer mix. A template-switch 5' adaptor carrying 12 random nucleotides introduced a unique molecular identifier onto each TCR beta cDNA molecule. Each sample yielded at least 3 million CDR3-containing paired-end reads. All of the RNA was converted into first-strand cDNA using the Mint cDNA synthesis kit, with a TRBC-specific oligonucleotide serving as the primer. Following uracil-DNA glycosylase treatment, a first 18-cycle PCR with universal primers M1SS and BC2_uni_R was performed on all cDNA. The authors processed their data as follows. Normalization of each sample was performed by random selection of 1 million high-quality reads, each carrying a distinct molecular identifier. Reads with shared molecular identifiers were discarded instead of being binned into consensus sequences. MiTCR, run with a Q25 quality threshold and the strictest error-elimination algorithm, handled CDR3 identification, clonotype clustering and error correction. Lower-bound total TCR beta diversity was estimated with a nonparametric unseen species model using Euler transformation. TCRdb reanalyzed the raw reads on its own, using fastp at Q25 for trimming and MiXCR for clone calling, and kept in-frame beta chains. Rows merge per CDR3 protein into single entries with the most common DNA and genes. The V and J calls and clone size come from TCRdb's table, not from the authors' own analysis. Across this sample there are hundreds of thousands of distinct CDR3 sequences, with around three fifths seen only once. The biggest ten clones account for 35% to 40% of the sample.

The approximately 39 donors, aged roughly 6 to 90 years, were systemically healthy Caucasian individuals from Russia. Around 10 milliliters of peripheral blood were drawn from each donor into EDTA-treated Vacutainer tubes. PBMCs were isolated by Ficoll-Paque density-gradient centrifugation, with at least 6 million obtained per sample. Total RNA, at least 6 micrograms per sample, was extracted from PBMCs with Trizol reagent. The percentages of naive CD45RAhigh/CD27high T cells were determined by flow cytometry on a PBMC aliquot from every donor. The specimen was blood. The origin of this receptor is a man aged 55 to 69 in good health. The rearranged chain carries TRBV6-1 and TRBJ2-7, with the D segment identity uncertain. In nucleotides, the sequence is TGTGCCAGCAGTGAAGCCTTCCCCCTCTACGAGCAGTACTTC. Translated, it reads CASSEAFPLYEQYF.